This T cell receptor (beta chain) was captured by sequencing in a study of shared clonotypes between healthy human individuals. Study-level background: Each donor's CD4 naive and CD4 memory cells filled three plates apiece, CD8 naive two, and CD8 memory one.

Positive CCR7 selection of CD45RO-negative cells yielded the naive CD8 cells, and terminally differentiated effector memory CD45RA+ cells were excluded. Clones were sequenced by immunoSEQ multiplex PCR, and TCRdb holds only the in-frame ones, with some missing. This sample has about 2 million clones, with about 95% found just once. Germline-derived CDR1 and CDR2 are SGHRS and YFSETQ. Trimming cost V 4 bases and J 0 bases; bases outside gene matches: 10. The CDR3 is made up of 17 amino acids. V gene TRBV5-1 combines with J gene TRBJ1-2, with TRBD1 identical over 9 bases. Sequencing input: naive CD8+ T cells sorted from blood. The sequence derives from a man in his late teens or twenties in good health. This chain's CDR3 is CASSPTGTGLTNYGYTF. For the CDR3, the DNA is TGCGCCAGCAGCCCCACCGGGACAGGGTTAACTAACTATGGCTACACCTTC.